The 18 T cell receptor beta chains below were found in one sample sequenced in a study of T cells in Graves' hyperthyroidism and ophthalmopathy. Using RNA transcripts as the source, TCR beta CDR3 regions were amplified. HTBI primers were the set used in a first-round RT-PCR of the TCR CDR3. TCRdb used MiXCR to reprocess the multiplex PCR reads, holding one entry per CDR3 protein. The data hold around 370,000 distinct CDR3 sequences, with 15% to 20% observed a single time. The sequencing sample was made of blood. The receptors shown here come from a man younger than 35 with Graves' ophthalmopathy.

DNA of the CDR3: TGCGCCAGCAGCCAGACACTTCCGGGACAGGGCCTCTACAATGAGCAGTTCTTC. Translation gives CASSQTLPGQGLYNEQFF. The rearrangement uses TRBV5-1 and TRBJ2-1, with 9 bases that match TRBD1. Germline V lookup: CDR1 SGHRS, CDR2 YFSETQ. This CDR3 has 18 amino acids. The ends lost 4 bases at V and 3 bases at J; junction bases unmatched: 14.

This clonotype has more than one count but fewer than ten. The chain has TRBV3-1 and TRBJ2-5; D is ambiguous. Germline values: CDR1 LGHDT, CDR2 YNNKEL (reference sequence). The CDR3 covers 16 residues. V lost 5 bases to trimming and J lost 2 bases, with 18 bases between them. CDR3: CASSSKRRYPQETQYF. DNA of the CDR3: TGTGCCAGCAGCTCAAAAAGGCGATACCCTCAAGAGACCCAGTACTTC.

In this sample, this clonotype turned up a few times. The junction and the germline gene differ at one end; a read error may be behind it. This chain connects TRBV20-1 to TRBJ1-1; TRBD1 might be the D (5 bases). There are 11 residues in the CDR3. Germline loops: CDR1 DFQATT, CDR2 SNEGSKA (reference sequence). The CDR3 DNA reads as TGCAGTGCCAGAGACAGTGCCCAAGCTTTCTTT. Translated: CSARDSAQAFF.

This clonotype was detected ten times or more. V and J are TRBV5-1 and TRBJ1-5; no clear D gene. The CDR3 length is 14 residues. The germline V and J ends were trimmed by 0 bases and 5 bases, with 9 bases remaining between them. CDR1 and CDR2 from the germline V gene are SGHRS and YFSETQ. CDR3 DNA sequence: TGCGCCAGCAGCTTGGGAGGGAACGATCAGCCCCAGCATTTT. It specifies CASSLGGNDQPQHF.

This clonotype turned up a few times. The CDR3 DNA reads TGTGCCAGCAGCGGCAACACAGATACGCAGTATTTT. Translating it yields CASSGNTDTQYF. The V gene is TRBV7-9, the J gene TRBJ2-3, with no clear D. Germline CDR1 is SEHNR and CDR2 is FQNEAQ (reference sequence). This CDR3 is 12 amino acids long. V gave up 5 bases and J gave up 2 bases, with 5 bases separating them. Full variable domain (outside the CDR3, taken from reference TRBV7-9 and TRBJ2-3): DTGVSQNPRHKITKRGQNVTFRCDPISEHNRLYWYRQTLGQGPEFLTYFQNEAQLEKSRLLSDRFSAERPKGSFSTLEIQRTEQGDSAMYLCASSGNTDTQYFGPGTRLTVL.

In its sample, this clonotype was seen a few times. The chain joins TRBV5-4 to TRBJ2-7; D perhaps matches TRBD1 (5 bases). This CDR3 has 14 residues. The germline CDR1 and CDR2 sequences are SGHNT and YYREEE (reference sequence). Trimming left V 4 bases short and J 0 bases short, with 11 bases between. The CDR3 here is CASSRADTSYEQYF. As DNA, the CDR3 is TGTGCCAGCAGCCGTGCGGACACCTCCTACGAGCAGTACTTC.

The rearrangement links TRBV6-2 or TRBV6-3 to TRBJ1-5, with D possibly matching TRBD1 (5 bases). Germline-derived CDR1 and CDR2 are MNHEY and SVGEGT. The V end was cut by 2 bases, the J end by 5 bases, with 7 bases between. This CDR3 region has 13 residues. CDR3 protein: CASSYGGYQPQHF. CDR3 nucleotides: TGTGCCAGCAGTTACGGGGGATATCAGCCCCAGCATTTT.

V is TRBV19 and J is TRBJ2-7, with TRBD1 matching 8 bases. The CDR3 runs to 13 residues. Trimming took 6 bases from V and 6 from J; bases not matched to a gene: 7. The V gene's germline CDR1 is LNHDA and CDR2 SQIVND (reference sequence). The CDR3 region is CASRFQGAREQYF. CDR3 bases: TGTGCCAGTAGGTTCCAGGGGGCGCGCGAGCAGTACTTC.

The chain carries TRBV25-1 and TRBJ1-4; 9 bases are a match to TRBD1. CDR3 length: 15 amino acids. The germline CDR1 and CDR2 sequences are MGHDK and SYGVNS. J was trimmed by 0 bases and V by 9 bases; bases with no gene match: 5. The DNA for the CDR3 is TGTGCCAGAGGACAGGGGCTAGCAACTAATGAAAAACTGTTTTTT. Amino acids: CARGQGLATNEKLFF.

This clonotype was detected only a few times. This chain uses TRBV15 with TRBJ1-5, with unresolved D. Trimming left V 0 bases short and J 1 base short, with 7 bases between. From germline, CDR1 is LNHNV and CDR2 YYDKDF (reference sequence). CDR3 size: 15 residues. CDR3 bases: TGTGCCACCAGCAGAGATAGCAGGAGCAATCAGCCCCAGCATTTT. This gives the protein CATSRDSRSNQPQHF.

The chain joins TRBV11-2 to TRBJ2-2, with a tentative D call TRBD2 (6 bases). The CDR3 totals 17 residues. Trimming cost V 4 bases and J 2 bases, with 17 bases left between them. Germline V lookup: CDR1 SGHAT, CDR2 FQNNGV. CDR3 coding DNA: TGTGCCAGCAGCTCCTTTGGAAGCGGGCTAAACACCGGGGAGCTGTTTTTT. This sequence encodes CASSSFGSGLNTGELFF.

The chain carries TRBV5-1 and TRBJ2-3, with 9 bases that match TRBD1. Looked up from germline, CDR1 is SGHRS and CDR2 is YFSETQ. The CDR3 consists of 15 residues. V lost 4 bases to trimming and J lost 1 base; unmatched junction nucleotides: 4. The CDR3 loop reads CASSRWTGGTDTQYF. CDR3 DNA sequence: TGCGCCAGCAGCCGCTGGACAGGGGGCACAGATACGCAGTATTTT. Combining the CDR3 with reference TRBV5-1 and TRBJ2-3 gives the whole variable domain KAGVTQTPRYLIKTRGQQVTLSCSPISGHRSVSWYQQTPGQGLQFLFEYFSETQRNKGNFPGRFSGRQFSNSRSEMNVSTLELGDSALYLCASSRWTGGTDTQYFGPGTRLTVL.

This clonotype was observed at least ten times. V usage is TRBV7-6 and J usage is TRBJ2-7; 9 bases are shared with TRBD2. This CDR3 region has 18 residues. Germline CDR1 and CDR2: SGHVS and FNYEAQ. The V and J ends lost 4 bases and 0 bases, in that order; junction bases with no gene match: 13. The DNA for the CDR3 is TGTGCCAGCAGCTCCTACCCGGGAGGCGGGGGGGCCTCCTACGAGCAGTACTTC. Translated, it gives CASSSYPGGGGASYEQYF.

The J gene is TRBJ2-2, the V gene TRBV6-2 or TRBV6-3; no clear D. The CDR3 sequence is 13 residues long. V lost 6 bases, J lost 1 base, and 6 bases lay in between. CDR1 is MNHEY and CDR2 is SVGEGT in the germline V gene. The CDR3 region is CASSPLNTGELFF. As DNA, the CDR3 is TGTGCCAGCAGCCCCTTGAACACCGGGGAGCTGTTTTTT.

This clonotype was counted many times. The chain recombines TRBV5-1 with TRBJ2-7, with 7 bases fitting TRBD1. Losses at the gene ends were 2 bases for V and 2 bases for J; bases not matched to a gene: 7. The CDR3 has 15 residues. Germline CDR1 and CDR2: SGHRS and YFSETQ. For the CDR3, the DNA is TGCGCCAGCAGCTTAGTAAGAGGGGGCGCCTACGAGCAGTACTTC. Protein product: CASSLVRGGAYEQYF.

A remark on this clonotype: This may be a read error: a much more frequent sequence differs by one nucleotide. V usage is TRBV3-1 and J usage is TRBJ1-3, with D uncertain. Germline CDR1 and CDR2: LGHDT and YNNKEL (reference sequence). Trimming cost V 0 bases and J 0 bases, with 6 bases left between them. There are 15 residues in the CDR3. The CDR3 DNA reads as TGTGCCAGCAGCCAAGAAGGGCTCTCTGGAAACACCATATATTTT. This sequence encodes CASSQEGLSGNTIYF.

This clonotype was recorded many times. The rearrangement joins TRBV18 to TRBJ1-2; 7 positions match TRBD1. Germline CDR1 is KGHSH and CDR2 is LQKENI. CDR3 length equals 14 residues. The ends lost 3 bases at V and 2 bases at J; junction bases unmatched: 3. CDR3 nucleotides: TGTGCCAGCTCACCCAACAGGGGAAACTATGGCTACACCTTC. It yields the protein CASSPNRGNYGYTF.

This clonotype showed up just a few times. The genes are TRBV18 and TRBJ2-7; TRBD2 agrees at 7 bases. The J segment lost 5 bases and the V segment lost 5 bases, leaving 12 bases of the junction unmatched. The CDR3 totals 15 residues. CDR1 is KGHSH, CDR2 LQKENI, per germline. CDR3 region: CASSYPASGVHEQYF. In nucleotides, the CDR3 is TGTGCCAGCTCATACCCGGCGAGCGGGGTACACGAGCAGTACTTC. Combining the CDR3 with reference TRBV18 and TRBJ2-7 gives the whole variable domain NAGVMQNPRHLVRRRGQEARLRCSPMKGHSHVYWYRQLPEEGLKFMVYLQKENIIDESGMPKERFSAEFPKEGPSILRIQQVVRGDSAAYFCASSYPASGVHEQYFGPGTRLTVT.